These 24 T cell receptor beta chains originate from one sample sequenced in a study of blood T cell repertoires in COVID-19. Produced via immunoSEQ multiplex PCR; TCRdb's table is partial and in-frame only. The data contain about 140,000 clones, over 75% of them seen just once; the ten biggest clones take up around 3.2%. Sample: peripheral blood. The receptors shown here come from a man between 50 and 59 years old with acute or convalescent COVID-19.

The chain links TRBV4-1 to TRBJ1-2; D remains ambiguous. Germline V lookup: CDR1 MGHRA, CDR2 YSYEKL. Trimming left V 2 bases short and J 8 bases short, with 24 bases between. CDR3 length: 17 amino acids. The CDR3 nucleotides are TGCGCCAGCAGCCAACAATTTCAGGATACCTTTGTTGGAGGCTACACCTTC. It translates to CASSQQFQDTFVGGYTF.

The V call is TRBV3-1 (or the pseudogene TRBV3-2), the J call TRBJ2-7; 10 bases are shared with TRBD1. The ends lost 5 bases at V and 6 bases at J; junction bases unmatched: 10. From germline, CDR1 is LGHDT and CDR2 YNNKEL (reference sequence). The CDR3 extends over 15 amino acids. As DNA, the CDR3 is TGTGCCAGCAGCTTGAGACAGGGGGCAATCAGCGAGCAGTACTTC. This codes for CASSLRQGAISEQYF.

The chain joins TRBV2 to TRBJ2-7; 7 positions match TRBD2. There are 13 residues in the CDR3. J was trimmed by 4 bases and V by 4 bases; bases with no gene match: 4. CDR1 is SNHLY, CDR2 FYNNEI, per germline. The CDR3 loop is CASSATSAYEQYF. The CDR3 DNA reads as TGTGCCAGCAGTGCTACTAGCGCTTACGAGCAGTACTTC. Complete variable domain (other parts from reference TRBV2 and TRBJ2-7): EPEVTQTPSHQVTQMGQEVILRCVPISNHLYFYWYRQILGQKVEFLVSFYNNEISEKSEIFDDQFSVERPDGSNFTLKIRSTKLEDSAMYFCASSATSAYEQYFGPGTRLTVT.

The CDR3: CASSFGGEGGYTF. CDR3 in DNA: TGTGCCAGCAGTTTCGGTGGGGAGGGCGGCTACACCTTC. The rearrangement uses TRBV12-3 or TRBV12-4 and TRBJ1-2; D remains unclear. The CDR3 contains 13 residues. Trimming removed 3 bases from V and 8 bases from J, with 13 bases in between.

This chain uses TRBV14 with TRBJ2-5; 7 positions match TRBD2. The germline CDR1 and CDR2 sequences are SGHDN and FVKESK. The CDR3 totals 13 residues. For the CDR3, the DNA is TGTACTAGCGCCCAGAGAGTGGGAGAGACCCAGTACTTC. It specifies CTSAQRVGETQYF.

V gene TRBV6-5 combines with J gene TRBJ2-7; perhaps TRBD2 as D (5 bases). The CDR3 sequence is 13 residues long. Germline V gene lookup returns CDR1 MNHEY and CDR2 SVGAGI. V was shortened by 1 base and J by 7 bases, with 11 bases between the two germline ends. CDR3 in amino acids: CASSYLGRREQYF. CDR3 nucleotides: TGTGCCAGCAGTTACTTAGGACGGAGGGAGCAGTACTTC.

The chain recombines TRBV19 with TRBJ2-7; no clear D. In germline, CDR1 is LNHDA, CDR2 SQIVND (reference sequence). Trimming took off 3 bases at V and 6 bases at J, with 9 bases between the two ends. CDR3 length: 12 amino acids. The CDR3: CASSISSTEQYF. The CDR3, as DNA: TGTGCCAGTAGTATCTCTAGTACCGAGCAGTACTTC.

This chain uses TRBV21-1 with TRBJ1-6. TRBV21-1 is termed a pseudogene. The CDR3 extends over 15 amino acids. CDR3 sequence: CASSKEGGINSPLHF. The CDR3 nucleotides are TGTGCCAGCAGCAAAGAAGGAGGGATTAATTCACCCCTCCACTTT.

The chain links TRBV5-1 to TRBJ2-3; D may be TRBD1 (6 bases). Between the trimmed V and J ends, which lost 2 bases and 1 base, there was a span of 14 bases. The CDR3 has 16 residues. The germline V gene has CDR1 SGHRS and CDR2 YFSETQ. Here the CDR3 reads CASSFDRSGGTDTQYF. The CDR3 DNA sequence: TGCGCCAGCAGCTTCGACAGGTCAGGAGGCACAGATACGCAGTATTTT.

The gene calls are TRBV6-5 and TRBJ1-4, with 8 positions matching TRBD1. CDR3 length equals 13 residues. The germline CDR1 and CDR2 sequences are MNHEY and SVGAGI. Written as DNA, the CDR3 is TGTGCGGGGGGACAGGTGGCTAATGAAAAACTGTTTTTT. Translation gives CAGGQVANEKLFF.

V and J are TRBV7-6 and TRBJ1-5, with 7 bases identical to TRBD1. Germline CDR1 SGHVS, CDR2 FNYEAQ. This CDR3 spans 17 amino acids. Germline trimming cut 1 base from V and 5 bases from J; bases unmatched to any gene: 11. For the CDR3, the DNA is TGTGCCAGCAGCTTAGGGGACAGTGGGGAACGGTATCAGCCCCAGCATTTT. Its translation is CASSLGDSGERYQPQHF.

This chain uses TRBV18 with TRBJ1-5, with 8 bases aligning to TRBD1. Germline values: CDR1 KGHSH, CDR2 LQKENI. The ends lost 2 bases at V and 2 bases at J; junction bases unmatched: 5. CDR3 length: 16 residues. CDR3 protein: CASSPLGQGGNQPQHF. For the CDR3, the DNA is TGTGCCAGCTCACCATTAGGACAGGGAGGCAATCAGCCCCAGCATTTT.

The chain links TRBV6-4 to TRBJ2-1; 11 bases are shared with TRBD2. This CDR3 region has 17 residues. Germline V CDR1 and CDR2: MRHNA, SNTAGT. Losses at the gene ends were 3 bases for V and 1 base for J; bases not matched to a gene: 5. CDR3 residues: CASSETLAGASYNEQFF. The CDR3 coding sequence is TGTGCCAGCAGTGAGACACTAGCGGGAGCATCCTACAATGAGCAGTTCTTC.

V and J are TRBV19 and TRBJ2-7, with TRBD1 matching 7 bases. Per germline, CDR1 LNHDA and CDR2 SQIVND (reference sequence). V lost 3 bases and J lost 1; bases outside the gene matches: 3. The CDR3 runs to 14 residues. The CDR3 is CASSISGQSYEQYF. The DNA of the CDR3 is TGTGCCAGTAGTATTTCGGGACAGTCCTACGAGCAGTACTTC.

This clone was found once. The chain's CDR3 is CASSVYRGEYEQYF. CDR3 nucleotides: TGTGCCAGCAGCGTTTACAGGGGTGAATACGAGCAGTACTTC. V usage is TRBV13 and J usage is TRBJ2-7, with 7 bases matching TRBD1. The CDR3 runs 14 residues. In germline, CDR1 is PRHDT, CDR2 FYEKMQ (reference sequence). The V and J ends lost 5 bases and 4 bases, in that order; junction bases with no gene match: 8.

V usage is TRBV29-1 and J usage is TRBJ2-1; D not certain. Germline V gives CDR1 SQVTM, CDR2 ANQGSEA. The CDR3 sequence is 9 residues long. Deletions cut 5 bases from V and 9 bases from J, with 5 bases between. The CDR3 reads CSVTGEQFF. CDR3 in DNA: TGCAGCGTTACGGGTGAGCAGTTCTTC.

The V gene is TRBV3-1 (or the pseudogene TRBV3-2), the J gene TRBJ2-3, with TRBD2 identical over 7 bases. The CDR3 covers 13 residues. The junction had 5 bases not matched to a gene; V was cut back by 1 base and J by 10 bases. The germline V gene encodes CDR1 LGHDT and CDR2 YNNKEL (reference sequence). The CDR3 reads CASSQGEGRPQYF. In nucleotides, the CDR3 is TGTGCCAGCAGCCAAGGGGAGGGGAGGCCGCAGTATTTT.

The gene calls are TRBV11-3 and TRBJ2-3; 12 positions agree with TRBD2. Germline CDR1 and CDR2: SGHNT and YENEEA. Trimming at V came to 1 base and at J to 2 bases, leaving 1 base not matched to a gene. The CDR3 covers 16 residues. CDR3 DNA: TGTGCCAGCAGCTTAGGACTAGCGGGGGACACAGATACGCAGTATTTT. This translates into CASSLGLAGDTDTQYF.

V is TRBV28 and J is TRBJ1-5, with D unclear. The CDR3 sequence is 14 residues long. Germline lookup yields CDR1 MDHEN and CDR2 SYDVKM. V lost 2 bases, J lost 7 bases, and 12 bases lay in between. The CDR3 bases are TGTGCCAGCAGTTTAGGAGGGATGTGGCAGCCCCAGCATTTT. Protein: CASSLGGMWQPQHF.

V is TRBV7-2 and J is TRBJ2-2, with 12 bases that match TRBD2. The CDR3 is 17 amino acids. The germline V gene encodes CDR1 SGHTA and CDR2 FQGNSA. The ends lost 1 base at V and 4 bases at J; junction bases unmatched: 4. CDR3 in amino acids: CASSLELAGGRTGELFF. The CDR3 nucleotides read TGTGCCAGCAGCTTAGAACTAGCGGGAGGACGCACCGGGGAGCTGTTTTTT.

This chain links TRBV13 with TRBJ2-7, with 10 bases identical to TRBD1. Per germline, CDR1 PRHDT and CDR2 FYEKMQ (reference sequence). V lost 5 bases and J lost 5; bases outside the gene matches: 6. The CDR3 is made up of 14 amino acids. The CDR3 here is CASSRDRGNDEQYF. As DNA, the CDR3 is TGTGCCAGCAGCCGGGACAGGGGCAACGACGAGCAGTACTTC.

The J gene is TRBJ1-1, the V gene TRBV3-1 (or the pseudogene TRBV3-2); 8 positions agree with TRBD1. The trim removed 5 bases at V and 5 bases at J, leaving 10 bases unmatched. The CDR3 sequence is 15 residues long. Looked up from germline, CDR1 is LGHDT and CDR2 is YNNKEL (reference sequence). This CDR3 is CASSGQQGVRTEAFF. The CDR3 nucleotides read TGTGCCAGCAGCGGACAACAGGGGGTGAGAACTGAAGCTTTCTTT.

This clone was seen just once. The chain links TRBV4-2 to TRBJ2-1, with D hard to call. Deletions cut 0 bases from V and 0 bases from J, with 9 bases between. Germline V CDR1 and CDR2: LGHNA, YNFKEQ. This CDR3 spans 16 amino acids. The CDR3 reads CASSQEGRSSYNEQFF. The CDR3 DNA reads TGTGCCAGCAGCCAAGAGGGTAGGAGCTCCTACAATGAGCAGTTCTTC.

The rearrangement links TRBV6-5 to TRBJ1-6; D gene ambiguous. With 5 bases removed from V and 7 bases from J, the gap between germline ends came to 9 bases. Germline V lookup: CDR1 MNHEY, CDR2 SVGAGI. The CDR3 runs 13 residues. The CDR3 loop reads CASSTGPNSPLHF. CDR3 DNA: TGTGCCAGCAGTACTGGGCCAAATTCACCCCTCCACTTT.